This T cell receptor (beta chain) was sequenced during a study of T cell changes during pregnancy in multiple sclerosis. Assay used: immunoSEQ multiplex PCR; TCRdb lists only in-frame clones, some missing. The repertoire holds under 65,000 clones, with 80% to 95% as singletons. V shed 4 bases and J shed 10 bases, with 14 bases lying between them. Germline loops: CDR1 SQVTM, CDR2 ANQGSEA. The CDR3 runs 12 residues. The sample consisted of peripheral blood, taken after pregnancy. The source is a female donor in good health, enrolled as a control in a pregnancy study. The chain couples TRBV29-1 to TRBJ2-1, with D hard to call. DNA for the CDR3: TGCAGCGTTGGGCAACCCTTGCCCGAGCAGTTCTTC. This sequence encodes CSVGQPLPEQFF.